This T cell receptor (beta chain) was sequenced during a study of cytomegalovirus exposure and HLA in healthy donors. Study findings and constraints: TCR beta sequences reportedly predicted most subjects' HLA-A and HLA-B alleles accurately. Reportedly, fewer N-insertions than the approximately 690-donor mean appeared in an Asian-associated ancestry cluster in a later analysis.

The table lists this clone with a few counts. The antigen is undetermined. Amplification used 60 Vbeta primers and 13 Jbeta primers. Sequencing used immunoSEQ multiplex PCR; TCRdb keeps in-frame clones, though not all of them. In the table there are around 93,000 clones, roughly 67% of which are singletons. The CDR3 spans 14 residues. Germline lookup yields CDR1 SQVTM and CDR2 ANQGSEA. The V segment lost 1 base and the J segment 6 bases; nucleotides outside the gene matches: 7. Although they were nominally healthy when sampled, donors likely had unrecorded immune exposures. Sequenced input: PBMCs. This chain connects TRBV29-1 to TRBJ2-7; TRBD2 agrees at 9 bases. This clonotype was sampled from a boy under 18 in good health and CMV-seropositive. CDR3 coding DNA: TGCAGCGTTGAAGCATTAGCGGGAGCTGGCGAGCAGTACTTC. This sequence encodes CSVEALAGAGEQYF.